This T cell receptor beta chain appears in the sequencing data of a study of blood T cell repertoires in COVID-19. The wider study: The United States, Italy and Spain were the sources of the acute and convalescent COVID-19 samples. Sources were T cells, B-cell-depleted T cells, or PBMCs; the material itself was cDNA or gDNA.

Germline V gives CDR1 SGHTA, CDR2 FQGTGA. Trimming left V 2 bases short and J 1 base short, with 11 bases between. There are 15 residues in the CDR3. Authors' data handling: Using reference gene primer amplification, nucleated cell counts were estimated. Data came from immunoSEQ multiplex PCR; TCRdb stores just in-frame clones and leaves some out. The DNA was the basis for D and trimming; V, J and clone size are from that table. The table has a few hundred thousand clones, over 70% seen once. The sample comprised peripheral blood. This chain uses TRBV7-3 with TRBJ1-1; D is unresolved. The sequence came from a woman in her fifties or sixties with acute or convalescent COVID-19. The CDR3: CASSLLAGWNTEAFF. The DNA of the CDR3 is TGTGCCAGCAGCTTATTGGCAGGCTGGAACACTGAAGCTTTCTTT. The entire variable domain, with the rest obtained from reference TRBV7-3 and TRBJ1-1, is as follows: GAGVSQTPSNKVTEKGKYVELRCDPISGHTALYWYRQSLGQGPEFLIYFQGTGAADDSGLPNDRFFAVRPEGSVSTLKIQRTERGDSAVYLCASSLLAGWNTEAFFGQGTRLTVV.